The rows below give T cell receptor beta chains drawn from one sample of a study of CD8+ T cells in alopecia areata. Sequencing was performed with immunoSEQ multiplex PCR; in TCRdb, only in-frame clones are kept and a portion is missing. The data show about 270,000 clones, 60% seen once. The sample was CD4+ T cells sorted from blood, taken around week 54, from a patient treated with tofacitinib. The receptors were sampled from a human donor with alopecia areata. The CDR3 runs from the conserved cysteine through the conserved F or W. The D gene is left open where the match is weak. A row's size may be missing; if present it is once, few, many or a size class.

j_gene: TRBJ1-1; v_gene: TRBV29-1; abundance: -; d_gene: TRBD1; CDR3aa: CSVGGGQGANTEAFF; CDR3nt: TGCAGCGTTGGAGGTGGACAGGGGGCGAACACTGAAGCTTTCTTT
j_gene: TRBJ2-7; v_gene: TRBV30; abundance: -; d_gene: TRBD1; CDR3aa: CAWTRTGSSYEQYF; CDR3nt: TGTGCCTGGACTAGGACAGGGTCCTCCTACGAGCAGTACTTC
j_gene: TRBJ2-5; v_gene: TRBV5-4; abundance: -; d_gene: TRBD1; CDR3aa: CASSRGQGQETQYF; CDR3nt: TGTGCCAGCAGCCGAGGACAGGGCCAAGAGACCCAGTACTTC
j_gene: TRBJ2-5; v_gene: TRBV30; abundance: -; d_gene: -; CDR3aa: CAWSAGTSGETQYF; CDR3nt: TGTGCCTGGAGTGCGGGGACATCAGGGGAGACCCAGTACTTC
j_gene: TRBJ1-2; v_gene: TRBV5-1; abundance: -; d_gene: TRBD1; CDR3aa: CASSPTGVDYGYTF; CDR3nt: TGCGCCAGCAGCCCGACAGGGGTAGACTATGGCTACACCTTC
j_gene: TRBJ2-7; v_gene: TRBV30; abundance: few; d_gene: -; CDR3aa: CAWSHVGGTYEQYF; CDR3nt: TGTGCCTGGAGCCACGTGGGGGGCACCTACGAGCAGTACTTC
j_gene: TRBJ2-7; v_gene: TRBV5-4; abundance: -; d_gene: TRBD1; CDR3aa: CASSRGQGEGSSYEQYF; CDR3nt: TGTGCCAGCAGCAGGGGACAGGGGGAGGGAAGCTCCTACGAGCAGTACTTC
j_gene: TRBJ2-3; v_gene: TRBV20-1; abundance: once; d_gene: -; CDR3aa: CSAQDGDTQYF; CDR3nt: TGCAGTGCTCAGGATGGCGATACGCAGTATTTT
j_gene: TRBJ2-2; v_gene: TRBV6-5; abundance: -; d_gene: -; CDR3aa: CASSPQGTGELFF; CDR3nt: TGTGCCAGCAGTCCGCAGGGAACCGGGGAGCTGTTTTTT
j_gene: TRBJ2-2; v_gene: TRBV15; abundance: -; d_gene: -; CDR3aa: CATSRDSSTGELFF; CDR3nt: TGTGCCACCAGCAGAGATAGTTCGACCGGGGAGCTGTTTTTT
j_gene: TRBJ1-1; v_gene: TRBV19; abundance: -; d_gene: -; CDR3aa: CASSIDRTTEAFF; CDR3nt: TGTGCCAGTAGTATAGACCGTACCACTGAAGCTTTCTTT
j_gene: TRBJ2-5; v_gene: TRBV10-3; abundance: once; d_gene: -; CDR3aa: CAISEGREETQYF; CDR3nt: TGTGCCATCAGTGAGGGCAGGGAAGAGACCCAGTACTTC
j_gene: TRBJ2-5; v_gene: TRBV18; abundance: -; d_gene: -; CDR3aa: CASSVPGAQETQYF; CDR3nt: TGTGCCAGCTCAGTACCGGGAGCCCAAGAGACCCAGTACTTC
j_gene: TRBJ2-5; v_gene: TRBV29-1; abundance: -; d_gene: -; CDR3aa: CSVAAYETQYF; CDR3nt: TGCAGCGTCGCTGCGTATGAGACCCAGTACTTC